This T cell receptor beta chain emerged from a study of glioma-infiltrating T cells. Trimming cost V 7 bases and J 7 bases, with 17 bases left between them. Per the germline V gene, CDR1 is MNHNS and CDR2 is SASEGT. The CDR3 extends over 14 amino acids. The iRepertoire nested amplicon-rescue multiplex PCR amplified TCR alpha and beta CDR3s from RNA. TCRdb used MiXCR to reprocess the multiplex PCR reads, holding one entry per CDR3 protein. The table has fewer than 200,000 distinct CDR3 sequences, 32% seen once. This clonotype was recorded many times. V and J are TRBV6-1 and TRBJ1-5; weak D call: TRBD1 (5 bases). The TCR originated in a human donor with low-grade glioma or glioblastoma, undergoing nonglioma brain surgery, or in good health (not recorded which). Material for sequencing was glioma tissue, nonneoplastic brain tissue, or PBMCs (not recorded which). The CDR3 nucleotides are TGTGCCAGCACCCCAACTCAGGGTAACCAGCCCCAGCATTTT. Translation gives CASTPTQGNQPQHF.